The next 27 T cell receptor beta chains were all read from a single sample in a study of T cell responses to AZD1222 COVID-19 vaccine. Only in-frame clones appear in the TCRdb table, and some are missing; sequencing was by immunoSEQ multiplex PCR. The sample carries 90,000 to 95,000 clones, approximately 90% recorded once. Sample: peripheral blood, taken 28 days after the second AZD1222 dose. Receptors were obtained from an adult who received the AZD1222 COVID-19 vaccine.

J is TRBJ2-5 and V is TRBV7-9, with 7 bases aligning to TRBD1. The V gene's germline CDR1 is SEHNR and CDR2 FQNEAQ (reference sequence). The CDR3 contains 19 residues. V lost 4 bases and J lost 9; bases outside the gene matches: 26. The CDR3 is CASSSDRVSARVVPWAQYF. For the CDR3, the DNA is TGTGCCAGCAGCTCCGACAGGGTTTCGGCCCGGGTAGTGCCATGGGCCCAGTACTTC.

This clone was recorded a few times. As DNA, the CDR3 is TGTGCCAGCAGTATAAGGGGGACCCCCTACGAGCAGTACTTC. Translated: CASSIRGTPYEQYF. The chain joins TRBV2 to TRBJ2-7; a possible D gene is TRBD1 (6 bases). V shed 5 bases and J shed 2 bases, with 13 bases lying between them. From germline, CDR1 is SNHLY and CDR2 FYNNEI. The CDR3 runs 14 residues.

The V gene is TRBV6-1, the J gene TRBJ2-7, with 9 bases identical to TRBD2. Trimming at V came to 3 bases and at J to 2 bases, leaving 2 bases not matched to a gene. The CDR3 is made up of 14 amino acids. Per germline, CDR1 MNHNS and CDR2 SASEGT. The CDR3 sequence is CASSDEREAYEQYF. As DNA, the CDR3 is TGTGCCAGCAGTGATGAGCGGGAGGCCTACGAGCAGTACTTC.

The chain joins TRBV2 to TRBJ1-2, with a tentative D call TRBD1 (5 bases). V shed 1 base and J shed 3 bases, with 9 bases lying between them. The CDR3 runs 14 residues. From germline, CDR1 is SNHLY and CDR2 FYNNEI. CDR3 sequence reads: CASSEVSGHYGYTF. The CDR3 DNA sequence: TGTGCCAGCAGTGAAGTGTCAGGGCACTATGGCTACACCTTC.

The CDR3 DNA reads as TGTGCCAGCAGCTCCTCGGCCGGACTCCGGGAGACCCAGTACTTC. This sequence encodes CASSSSAGLRETQYF. The chain employs TRBV7-2 and TRBJ2-5, with a possible D match to TRBD2 (5 bases). Germline V gives CDR1 SGHTA, CDR2 FQGNSA. V was trimmed by 4 bases and J by 5 bases, leaving 17 bases between them. CDR3 length: 15 residues. Together with reference TRBV7-2 and TRBJ2-5, the CDR3 gives the full variable domain: GAGVSQSPSNKVTEKGKDVELRCDPISGHTALYWYRQSLGQGLEFLIYFQGNSAPDKSGLPSDRFSAERTGGSVSTLTIQRTQQEDSAVYLCASSSSAGLRETQYFGPGTRLLVL.

The V and J genes are TRBV28 and TRBJ1-5; D gene ambiguous. V was trimmed by 3 bases and J by 4 bases, leaving 10 bases between them. This CDR3 has 14 residues. Germline V gives CDR1 MDHEN, CDR2 SYDVKM. CDR3 protein: CASSFTPHNQPQHF. CDR3 sequence (DNA): TGTGCCAGCAGTTTCACGCCCCATAATCAGCCCCAGCATTTT.

This clone showed up just once. V usage is TRBV21-1 and J usage is TRBJ1-1. TRBV21-1 is an annotated pseudogene. The CDR3 runs 14 residues. CDR3 sequence (DNA): TGTGCCAGCAGCAAAGATGCGTTGTGCACTGAAGCTTTCTTT. Amino acids: CASSKDALCTEAFF.

The CDR3 spells CASSQPTGSNYGYTF. The CDR3 DNA reads TGTGCCAGCAGCCAACCGACAGGGAGTAACTATGGCTACACCTTC. The chain recombines TRBV4-2 with TRBJ1-2; 7 nucleotides align to TRBD1. The germline V gene encodes CDR1 LGHNA and CDR2 YNFKEQ. This CDR3 spans 15 amino acids. Trimming cost V 2 bases and J 1 base; bases outside gene matches: 4.

The V and J genes are TRBV19 and TRBJ1-4; perhaps TRBD1 as D (5 bases). Germline V gives CDR1 LNHDA, CDR2 SQIVND (reference sequence). The CDR3 is made up of 15 amino acids. V lost 5 bases, J lost 0 bases, and 10 bases lay in between. The CDR3: CASSSIGATNEKLFF. The DNA for the CDR3 is TGTGCCAGTAGTTCCATAGGGGCAACTAATGAAAAACTGTTTTTT.

The J gene is TRBJ1-2, the V gene TRBV28; D not certain. The germline gives CDR1 MDHEN, CDR2 SYDVKM. Trimming removed 2 bases from V and 4 bases from J, with 11 bases in between. The CDR3 has 14 amino acids. The DNA for the CDR3 is TGTGCCAGCAGTTTAATTGCAGGCAGCTATGGCTACACCTTC. Protein sequence: CASSLIAGSYGYTF.

The V and J genes are TRBV13 and TRBJ2-7; TRBD2 matches 8 bases. The ends lost 5 bases at V and 3 bases at J; junction bases unmatched: 6. The V gene's germline CDR1 is PRHDT and CDR2 FYEKMQ (reference sequence). The CDR3 runs 14 residues. CDR3 in amino acids: CASSQGTSGYEQYF. DNA for the CDR3: TGTGCCAGCAGCCAAGGAACTAGCGGCTACGAGCAGTACTTC. The whole variable domain, filled in from reference TRBV13 and TRBJ2-7, reads AAGVIQSPRHLIKEKRETATLKCYPIPRHDTVYWYQQGPGQDPQFLISFYEKMQSDKGSIPDRFSAQQFSDYHSELNMSSLELGDSALYFCASSQGTSGYEQYFGPGTRLTVT.

CDR3 nucleotide sequence: TGCGCCAGCAGCCAAGATTCCGGGACAGGGGTTTTCTATAATTCACCCCTCCACTTT. Its protein is CASSQDSGTGVFYNSPLHF. The rearrangement uses TRBV4-3 and TRBJ1-6, with TRBD1 matching over 10 bases. Trimming took 0 bases from V and 3 from J; bases not matched to a gene: 8. The CDR3 spans 19 residues. Looked up from germline, CDR1 is LGHNA and CDR2 is YSLEER.

This clone came up once. The V and J genes are TRBV4-1 and TRBJ2-3; 8 bases line up with TRBD2. With 0 bases clipped from V and 5 bases from J, the junction kept 4 bases outside the gene matches. This CDR3 spans 15 amino acids. Germline CDR1 is MGHRA and CDR2 is YSYEKL. For the CDR3, the DNA is TGCGCCAGCAGCCAAGATGTCACTAGCGGAGATACGCAGTATTTT. Translated, it gives CASSQDVTSGDTQYF.

The CDR3 DNA is TGTGCCAGCAGCCAAGAGATAGAAGAGACCCAGTACTTC. Translated: CASSQEIEETQYF. This rearrangement joins TRBV3-1 (or the pseudogene TRBV3-2) to TRBJ2-5; no clear D gene. V lost 0 bases, J lost 3 bases, and 5 bases lay in between. There are 13 residues in the CDR3. The germline V gene encodes CDR1 LGHDT and CDR2 YNNKEL (reference sequence).

The V call is TRBV19, the J call TRBJ2-3; D not resolved. Trimming removed 5 bases from V and 6 bases from J, with 12 bases in between. Germline V lookup: CDR1 LNHDA, CDR2 SQIVND (reference sequence). CDR3 length: 13 residues. The CDR3 DNA follows: TGTGCCAGTAGTGCGGTCCCTCGGGATACGCAGTATTTT. Its protein product is CASSAVPRDTQYF.

The gene calls are TRBV11-2 and TRBJ2-1, with 7 bases aligning to TRBD2. The CDR3 covers 15 residues. Germline assignment: CDR1 SGHAT and CDR2 FQNNGV. The V gene end was trimmed by 2 bases and the J gene end by 5 bases; junction bases not matched to a gene: 6. As DNA, the CDR3 is TGTGCCAGCAGCTTATCGGGGGGAGGTAACAATGAGCAGTTCTTC. It encodes CASSLSGGGNNEQFF.

The chain employs TRBV30 and TRBJ2-7; 12 bases are shared with TRBD1. Trimming removed 1 base from V and 3 bases from J; junction bases left unmatched: 4. The CDR3 has 15 amino acids. Germline CDR1 reads GTSNPN; CDR2 reads SVGIG (reference sequence). The CDR3 sequence is CAWSGGTGGSYEQYF. CDR3 coding DNA: TGTGCCTGGAGTGGGGGGACAGGGGGCAGCTACGAGCAGTACTTC.

This clone was picked up one time. The chain has TRBV12-3 or TRBV12-4 and TRBJ1-2, with unresolved D. The CDR3 has 13 residues. Trimming took off 5 bases at V and 8 bases at J, with 15 bases between the two ends. The DNA for the CDR3 is TGTGCCAGCAGTCCGAGGTGGGTCGGAGGCTACACCTTC. Its protein is CASSPRWVGGYTF.

This chain joins TRBV5-6 and TRBJ1-4; D is ambiguous. Germline CDR1 SGHDT, CDR2 YYEEEE. The V end lost 1 base, the J end lost 13 bases, and 8 bases lay between the germline ends. There are 11 residues in the CDR3. The CDR3 region has the DNA TGTGCCAGCAGCTTGTCTTCTACACTGTTTTTT. Protein sequence: CASSLSSTLFF.

V usage is TRBV7-2 and J usage is TRBJ2-5; D unresolved. Trimming removed 1 base at V and 4 bases at J, with 10 bases between. Germline V gene lookup returns CDR1 SGHTA and CDR2 FQGNSA. The CDR3 totals 14 residues. CDR3 bases: TGTGCCAGCAGCTTAGGGTCCCCACTAGAGACCCAGTACTTC. The encoded protein is CASSLGSPLETQYF.

The chain employs TRBV11-3 and TRBJ2-1; D ambiguous. CDR1 SGHNT and CDR2 YENEEA come from the germline V gene. V gave up 0 bases and J gave up 3 bases, with 9 bases separating them. The CDR3 extends over 15 amino acids. DNA of the CDR3: TGTGCCAGCAGCTTAGATAACCCGGACTACAATGAGCAGTTCTTC. Residues: CASSLDNPDYNEQFF. The full variable domain, rest sourced from reference TRBV11-3 and TRBJ2-1, is EAGVVQSPRYKIIEKKQPVAFWCNPISGHNTLYWYLQNLGQGPELLIRYENEEAVDDSQLPKDRFSAERLKGVDSTLKIQPAELGDSAVYLCASSLDNPDYNEQFFGPGTRLTVL.

The V gene is TRBV14, the J gene TRBJ2-1, with 8 bases fitting TRBD2. Per the germline V gene, CDR1 is SGHDN and CDR2 is FVKESK. J lost 4 bases, V lost 4 bases, and 9 bases had no gene match. This CDR3 spans 16 amino acids. CDR3 loop: CASSPYSGSFYNEQFF. Here the CDR3 DNA reads TGTGCCAGCAGCCCTTACAGCGGGAGTTTTTACAATGAGCAGTTCTTC.

The chain recombines TRBV3-1 (or the pseudogene TRBV3-2) with TRBJ1-1; 7 bases agree with TRBD1. Germline CDR1 and CDR2: LGHDT and YNNKEL (reference sequence). V lost 4 bases to trimming and J lost 0 bases; unmatched junction nucleotides: 5. The length of the CDR3 is 15 residues. CDR3 nucleotides: TGTGCCAGCAGCCTTAGGAGGGGGCTGAACACTGAAGCTTTCTTT. Encoded protein: CASSLRRGLNTEAFF.

This clone has just one count. The chain carries TRBV4-2 and TRBJ2-7; D uncertain. Germline-derived CDR1 and CDR2 are LGHNA and YNFKEQ. CDR3 length: 14 residues. V lost 3 bases and J 3 bases, leaving 12 bases between the germline ends. CDR3 in DNA: TGTGCCAGCAGCCACTCCGGGCCAGGCTACGAGCAGTACTTC. Protein product: CASSHSGPGYEQYF.

The chain is built from TRBV27 and TRBJ1-1; perhaps TRBD1 as D (6 bases). Trimming left V 6 bases short and J 0 bases short, with 11 bases between. This CDR3 has 14 residues. Per germline, CDR1 MNHEY and CDR2 SMNVEV (reference sequence). The CDR3 spells CASRIGQMNTEAFF. The CDR3, as DNA: TGTGCCAGCAGGATAGGACAGATGAACACTGAAGCTTTCTTT.

V gene TRBV11-3 combines with J gene TRBJ2-1, with 11 positions matching TRBD2. V lost 4 bases, J lost 8 bases, and 1 base stayed unmatched. Germline CDR1 is SGHNT and CDR2 is YENEEA. The CDR3 spans 13 residues. Written as DNA, the CDR3 is TGTGCCAGCAGCTGGACTAGCGGGTATGAGCAGTTCTTC. Protein sequence: CASSWTSGYEQFF.

The rearrangement links TRBV5-1 to TRBJ2-7; D may correspond to TRBD1 or TRBD2 (6 bases each). CDR1 and CDR2 (germline): SGHRS, YFSETQ. The CDR3 runs to 15 residues. V was clipped by 0 bases and J by 0 bases, with 10 bases between them. CDR3 nucleotide sequence: TGCGCCAGCAGCTTGGAGGGGGGCCTCTCCTACGAGCAGTACTTC. Its translation: CASSLEGGLSYEQYF.